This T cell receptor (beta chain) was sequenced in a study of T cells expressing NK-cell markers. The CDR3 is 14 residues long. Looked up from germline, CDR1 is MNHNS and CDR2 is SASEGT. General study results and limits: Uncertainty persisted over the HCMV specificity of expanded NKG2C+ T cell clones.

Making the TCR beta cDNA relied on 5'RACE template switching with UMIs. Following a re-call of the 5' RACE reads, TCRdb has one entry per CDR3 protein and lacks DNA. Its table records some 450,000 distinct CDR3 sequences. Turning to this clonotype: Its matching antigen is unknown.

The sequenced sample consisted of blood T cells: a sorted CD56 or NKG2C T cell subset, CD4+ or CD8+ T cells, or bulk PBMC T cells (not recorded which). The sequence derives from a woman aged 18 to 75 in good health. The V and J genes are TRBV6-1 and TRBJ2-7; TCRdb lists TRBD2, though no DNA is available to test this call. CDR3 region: CASTPDGLSYEQYF.